This T cell receptor beta chain derives from a study of blood T cell repertoires in COVID-19. Study at large: The samples span acute and convalescent COVID-19 from the United States, Italy and Spain. In each case, the material was cDNA or gDNA derived from T cells, B-cell-depleted T cells, or PBMCs.

CDR3 size: 13 residues. Trimming removed 4 bases from V and 6 bases from J, with 15 bases in between. Germline-derived CDR1 and CDR2 are SQVTM and ANQGSEA. Sequenced by immunoSEQ multiplex PCR; TCRdb stores in-frame clones only, minus some. The sample records about 230,000 clones, roughly 84% being singletons. The TCR originated in a man between 35 and 55 years old with acute or convalescent COVID-19. Material: peripheral blood. The V call is TRBV29-1, the J call TRBJ1-1; D might be TRBD1 (5 bases). The CDR3 reads CSVVAGLIPEAFF. CDR3 DNA: TGCAGCGTTGTAGCAGGGCTGATCCCTGAAGCTTTCTTT.